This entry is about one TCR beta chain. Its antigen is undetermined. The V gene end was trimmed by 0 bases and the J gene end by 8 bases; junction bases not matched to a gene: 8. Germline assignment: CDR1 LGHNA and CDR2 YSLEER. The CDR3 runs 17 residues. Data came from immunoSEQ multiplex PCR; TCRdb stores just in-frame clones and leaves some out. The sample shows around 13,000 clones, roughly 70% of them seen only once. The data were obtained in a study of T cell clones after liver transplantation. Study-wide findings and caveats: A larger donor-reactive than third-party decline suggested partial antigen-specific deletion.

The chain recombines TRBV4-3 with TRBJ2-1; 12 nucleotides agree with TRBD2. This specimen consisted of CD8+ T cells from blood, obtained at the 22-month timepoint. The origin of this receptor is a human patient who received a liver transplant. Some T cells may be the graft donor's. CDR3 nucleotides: TGCGCCAGCAGCCAAGATCGGCTAGCGGGAGGGTCGGATGAGCAGTTCTTC. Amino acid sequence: CASSQDRLAGGSDEQFF.